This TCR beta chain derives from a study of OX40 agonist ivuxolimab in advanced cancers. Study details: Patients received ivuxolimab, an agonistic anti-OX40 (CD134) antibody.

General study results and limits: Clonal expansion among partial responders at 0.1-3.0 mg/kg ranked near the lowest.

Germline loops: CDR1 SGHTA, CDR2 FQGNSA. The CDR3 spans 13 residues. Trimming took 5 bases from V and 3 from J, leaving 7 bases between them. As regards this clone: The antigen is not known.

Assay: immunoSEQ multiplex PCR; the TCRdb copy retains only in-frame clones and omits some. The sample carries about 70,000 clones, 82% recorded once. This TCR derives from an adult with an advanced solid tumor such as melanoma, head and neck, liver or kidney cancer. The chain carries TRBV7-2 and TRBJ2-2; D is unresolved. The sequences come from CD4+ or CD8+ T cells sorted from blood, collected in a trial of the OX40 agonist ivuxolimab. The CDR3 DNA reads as TGTGCCAGCAGCGCCGACTACACCGGGGAGCTGTTTTTT. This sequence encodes CASSADYTGELFF.